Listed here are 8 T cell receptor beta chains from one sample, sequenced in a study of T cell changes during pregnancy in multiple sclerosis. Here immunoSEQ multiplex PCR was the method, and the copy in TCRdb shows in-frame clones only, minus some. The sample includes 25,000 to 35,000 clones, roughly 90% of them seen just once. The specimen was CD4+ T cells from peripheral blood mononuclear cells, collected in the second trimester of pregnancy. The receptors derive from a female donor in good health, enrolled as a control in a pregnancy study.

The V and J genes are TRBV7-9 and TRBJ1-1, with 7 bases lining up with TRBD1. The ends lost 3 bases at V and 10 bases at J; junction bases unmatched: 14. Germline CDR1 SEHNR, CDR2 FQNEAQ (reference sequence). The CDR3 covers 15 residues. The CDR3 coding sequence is TGTGCCAGCAGCTTGGGTGTTGGACAGGCCTCCGGAGCTTTCTTT. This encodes CASSLGVGQASGAFF.

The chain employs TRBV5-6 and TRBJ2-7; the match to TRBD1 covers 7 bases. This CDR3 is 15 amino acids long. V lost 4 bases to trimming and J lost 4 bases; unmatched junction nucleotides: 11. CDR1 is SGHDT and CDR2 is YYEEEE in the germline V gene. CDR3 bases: TGTGCCAGCAGCCCGTTGACAGGGAAACGGTACGAGCAGTACTTC. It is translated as CASSPLTGKRYEQYF.

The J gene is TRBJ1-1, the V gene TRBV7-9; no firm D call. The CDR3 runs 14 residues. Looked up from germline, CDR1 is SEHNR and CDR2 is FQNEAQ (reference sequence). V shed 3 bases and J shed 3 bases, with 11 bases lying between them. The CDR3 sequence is CASSFPLLDTEAFF. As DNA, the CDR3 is TGTGCCAGCAGCTTCCCCCTGCTAGACACTGAAGCTTTCTTT.

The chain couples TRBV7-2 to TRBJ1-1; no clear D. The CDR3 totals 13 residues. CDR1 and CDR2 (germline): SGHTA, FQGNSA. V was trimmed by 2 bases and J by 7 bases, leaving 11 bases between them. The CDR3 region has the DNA TGTGCCAGCAGCTTATATACCCAGGATGAAGCTTTCTTT. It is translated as CASSLYTQDEAFF.

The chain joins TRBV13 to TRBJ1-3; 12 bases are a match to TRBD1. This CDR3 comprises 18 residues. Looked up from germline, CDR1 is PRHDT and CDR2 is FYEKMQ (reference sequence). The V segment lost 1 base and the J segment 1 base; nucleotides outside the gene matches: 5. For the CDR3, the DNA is TGTGCCAGCAGCTTAGTGGGGGACAGGGGGCGTTCTGGAAACACCATATATTTT. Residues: CASSLVGDRGRSGNTIYF.

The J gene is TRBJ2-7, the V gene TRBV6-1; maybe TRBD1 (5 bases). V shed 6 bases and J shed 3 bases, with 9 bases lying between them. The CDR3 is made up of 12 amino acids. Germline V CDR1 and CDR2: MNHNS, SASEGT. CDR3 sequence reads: CASRTDRYEQYF. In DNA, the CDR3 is TGTGCCAGCAGGACAGACCGCTACGAGCAGTACTTC.

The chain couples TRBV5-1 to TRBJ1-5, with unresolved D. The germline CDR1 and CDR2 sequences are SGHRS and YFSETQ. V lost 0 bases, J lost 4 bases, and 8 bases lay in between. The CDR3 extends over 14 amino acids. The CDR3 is CASSLGAENQPQHF. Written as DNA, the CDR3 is TGCGCCAGCAGCTTGGGGGCAGAAAATCAGCCCCAGCATTTT.

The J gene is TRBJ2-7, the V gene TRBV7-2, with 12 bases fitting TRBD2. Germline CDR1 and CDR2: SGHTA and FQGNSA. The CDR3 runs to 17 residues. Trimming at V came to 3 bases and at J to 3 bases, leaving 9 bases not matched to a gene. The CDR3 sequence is CASSFPGLAGHIYEQYF. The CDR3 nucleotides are TGTGCCAGCAGCTTCCCTGGACTAGCGGGACATATCTACGAGCAGTACTTC.